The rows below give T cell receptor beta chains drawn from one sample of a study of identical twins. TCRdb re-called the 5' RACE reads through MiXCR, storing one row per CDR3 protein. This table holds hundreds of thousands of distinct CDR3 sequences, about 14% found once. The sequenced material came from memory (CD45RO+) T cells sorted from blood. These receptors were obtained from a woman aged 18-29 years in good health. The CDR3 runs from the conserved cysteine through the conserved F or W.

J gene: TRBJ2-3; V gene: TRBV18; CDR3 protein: CASSPTASTDTQYF
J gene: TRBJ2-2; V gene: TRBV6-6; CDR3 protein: CASKGSGELFF
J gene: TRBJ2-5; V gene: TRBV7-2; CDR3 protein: CASSLDLGAETQYF
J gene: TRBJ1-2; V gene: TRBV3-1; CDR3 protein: CASSQGGGYTF
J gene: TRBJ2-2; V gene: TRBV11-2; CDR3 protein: CASSYQAGMNTGELFF
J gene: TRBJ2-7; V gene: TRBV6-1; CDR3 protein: CASSRDSTYEQYF
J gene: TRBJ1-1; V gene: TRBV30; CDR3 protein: CAWSGDRMNTEAFF
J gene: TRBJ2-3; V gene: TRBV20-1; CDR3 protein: CSARFGVRADTQYF
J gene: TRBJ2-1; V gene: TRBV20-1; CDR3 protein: CSARDPAGGRKQFF
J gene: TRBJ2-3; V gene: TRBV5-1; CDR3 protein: CASSLGASGGVSTDTQYF
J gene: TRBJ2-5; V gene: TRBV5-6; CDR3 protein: CASSLRSSGRVETQYF
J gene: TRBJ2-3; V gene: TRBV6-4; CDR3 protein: CASSDRTSRHTQYF
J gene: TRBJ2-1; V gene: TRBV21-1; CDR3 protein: CAISKELLTVKWQFF
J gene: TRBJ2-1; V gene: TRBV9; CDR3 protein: CASSYSAEQFF
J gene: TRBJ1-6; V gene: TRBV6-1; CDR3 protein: CASNRGVNSPLHF
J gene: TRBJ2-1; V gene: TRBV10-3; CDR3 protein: CAIKSLLAGFDEQFF
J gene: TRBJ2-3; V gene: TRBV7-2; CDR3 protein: CASRTAGGQGDTQYF
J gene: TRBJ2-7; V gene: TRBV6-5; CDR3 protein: CASWSSDYEQYF
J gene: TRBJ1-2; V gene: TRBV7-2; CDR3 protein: CASSLATGRNYGYTF
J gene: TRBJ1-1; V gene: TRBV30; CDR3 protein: CALEYGTGLAEAFF
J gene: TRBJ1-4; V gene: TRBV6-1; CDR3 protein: CATRAGTANEKLFF
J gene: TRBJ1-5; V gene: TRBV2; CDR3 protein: CASRARDSGNQPQHF
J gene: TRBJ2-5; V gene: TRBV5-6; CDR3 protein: CASYPDPSGGGETQYF
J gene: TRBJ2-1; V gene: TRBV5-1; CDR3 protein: CASSSLAGSGNEQFF
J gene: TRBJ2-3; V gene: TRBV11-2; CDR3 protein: CASSRMVAGGQVTQYF
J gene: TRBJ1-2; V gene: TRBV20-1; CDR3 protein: CSARIATGNYGYTF
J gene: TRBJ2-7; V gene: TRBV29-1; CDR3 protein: CSVKRQGPYEQYF
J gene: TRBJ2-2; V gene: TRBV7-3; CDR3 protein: CASSPDLLNTGELFF
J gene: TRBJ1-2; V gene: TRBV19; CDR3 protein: CASSWLRQGKGYTF
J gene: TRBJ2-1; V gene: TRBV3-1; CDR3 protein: CASSKEFTVYNEQFF
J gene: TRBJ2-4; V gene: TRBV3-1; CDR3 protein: CASSQDKTGTLGNIQYF
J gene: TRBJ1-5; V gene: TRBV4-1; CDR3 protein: CASSQANLLGGGYQPQHF
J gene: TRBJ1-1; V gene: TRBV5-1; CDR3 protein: CASRSQGANTEAFF
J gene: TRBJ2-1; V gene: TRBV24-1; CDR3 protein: CATSDRDEQFF
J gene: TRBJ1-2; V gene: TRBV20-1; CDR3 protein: CSATNTGLGGYTF
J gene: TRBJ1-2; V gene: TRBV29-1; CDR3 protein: CSVEDRDTNYGYTF
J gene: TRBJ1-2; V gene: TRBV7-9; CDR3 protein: CASSETDRDGYTF
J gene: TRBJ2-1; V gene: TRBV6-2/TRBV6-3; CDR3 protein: CASSHGREQFF
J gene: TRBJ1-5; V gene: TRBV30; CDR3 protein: CAWSQGSNQPQHF
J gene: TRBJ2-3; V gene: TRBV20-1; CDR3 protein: CSATQGGGTDTQYF
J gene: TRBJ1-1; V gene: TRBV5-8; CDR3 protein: CASSLKGGGTEAFF
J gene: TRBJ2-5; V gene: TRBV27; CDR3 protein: CASSPEGGGGRKTQYF
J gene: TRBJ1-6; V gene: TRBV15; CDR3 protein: CATSPHEGWYSPLHF
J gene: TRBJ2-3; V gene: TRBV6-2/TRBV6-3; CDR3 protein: CASSYRTAGDTQYF
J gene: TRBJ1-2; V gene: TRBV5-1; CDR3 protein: CASSRDRDGYTF
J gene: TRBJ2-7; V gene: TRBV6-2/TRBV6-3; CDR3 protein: CASNPSFGTGAYEQYF
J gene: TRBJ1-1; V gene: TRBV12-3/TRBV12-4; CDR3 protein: CASRQDGNTEAFF